The next 15 T cell receptor beta chains were all read from a single sample in a study of shared clonotypes between healthy human individuals. Naive CD8 populations comprised CD45RO-negative cells positively selected for CCR7, excluding terminally differentiated effector memory CD45RA+ cells. Produced via immunoSEQ multiplex PCR; TCRdb's table is partial and in-frame only. The table records hundreds of thousands of clones, around 92% of them present only once. Sample: naive CD8+ T cells sorted from blood. All receptors derive from a man aged 30 to 39 in good health.

This chain uses TRBV29-1 with TRBJ1-2; D unresolved. V was clipped by 3 bases and J by 4 bases, with 12 bases between them. CDR3 length: 13 residues. Germline V gives CDR1 SQVTM, CDR2 ANQGSEA. CDR3 in DNA: TGCAGCGTTGAGCTCCCCCGTCCCTATGGCTACACCTTC. Translating gives CSVELPRPYGYTF.

The chain is built from TRBV11-2 and TRBJ2-2; D may correspond to TRBD1 or TRBD2 (5 bases each). V was pared by 4 bases and J by 4 bases, with 22 bases between. Germline CDR1 SGHAT, CDR2 FQNNGV. The length of the CDR3 is 18 residues. This chain's CDR3 is CASSSPPDRGRITGELFF. CDR3 coding DNA: TGTGCCAGCAGCTCACCCCCAGACCGGGGACGAATCACCGGGGAGCTGTTTTTT.

The chain recombines TRBV6-1 with TRBJ2-1, with 8 bases that match TRBD1. The CDR3 has 14 residues. CDR1 and CDR2 (germline): MNHNS, SASEGT. Trimming cost V 3 bases and J 3 bases; bases outside gene matches: 1. The CDR3 nucleotides read TGTGCCAGCAGTGAGACAGGGGACTACAATGAGCAGTTCTTC. Protein sequence: CASSETGDYNEQFF.

The J gene is TRBJ2-7, the V gene TRBV9, with 10 bases matching TRBD2. CDR3 length: 15 amino acids. After removal of 0 bases from V and 3 bases from J, the junction contained 3 bases not matched to a gene. CDR1 and CDR2 (germline): SGDLS, YYNGEE. CDR3 region: CASSVGGTSDYEQYF. The CDR3 DNA is TGTGCCAGCAGCGTAGGTGGGACTAGCGACTACGAGCAGTACTTC.

The chain uses TRBV7-9 and TRBJ2-7; 7 positions match TRBD1. With V trimmed by 6 bases and J by 1 base, 9 bases remained unmatched. CDR1 is SEHNR and CDR2 is FQNEAQ in the germline V gene (reference sequence). This CDR3 is built from 15 residues. CDR3 sequence: CASRPPVDRSYEQYF. The CDR3 DNA is TGTGCCAGCAGGCCGCCGGTGGACAGGTCCTACGAGCAGTACTTC.

The chain uses TRBV4-1 and TRBJ2-4; D gene ambiguous. The CDR3 contains 16 residues. The germline gives CDR1 MGHRA, CDR2 YSYEKL. The V gene lost 4 bases and the J gene lost 0 bases, with 13 bases spanning the gap. The DNA of the CDR3 is TGCGCCAGCAGCCTCCTTCCGGGTATAGCCAAAAACATTCAGTACTTC. It encodes CASSLLPGIAKNIQYF.

This chain uses TRBV29-1 with TRBJ2-1, with TRBD2 matching over 7 bases. Unmatched junction bases numbered 6, after V lost 8 bases and J lost 8 bases. The germline V gene encodes CDR1 SQVTM and CDR2 ANQGSEA. This CDR3 is built from 11 residues. The CDR3 coding sequence is TGCAGCTCCTACAGCGGGGATGAGCAGTTCTTC. This gives the protein CSSYSGDEQFF.

This clone was found once. This chain joins TRBV6-6 and TRBJ2-3, with 11 nucleotides matching TRBD2. Germline loops: CDR1 MNHNY, CDR2 SVGAGI (reference sequence). V shed 6 bases and J 3 bases; nucleotides not matched to a gene: 5. CDR3 length: 15 residues. The CDR3 coding sequence is TGTGCCAGCAGGATGACTAGCGGGATAACAGATACGCAGTATTTT. Translation gives CASRMTSGITDTQYF.

This clone appeared once. The V and J genes are TRBV27 and TRBJ2-1, with 7 bases matching TRBD1. Germline-derived CDR1 and CDR2 are MNHEY and SMNVEV (reference sequence). V trimming: 3 bases; J trimming: 0 bases; junction bases outside the gene matches: 5. The CDR3 runs 16 residues. CDR3 sequence (DNA): TGTGCCAGCAGTTTTCAGGGGGAGAGCTCCTACAATGAGCAGTTCTTC. Its translation: CASSFQGESSYNEQFF.

CDR3 DNA sequence: TGTGCCAGCAGCACCACGGAGAGACAGCATACGCAGTATTTT. This sequence encodes CASSTTERQHTQYF. V is TRBV11-2 and J is TRBJ2-3, with TRBD1 as a possible D gene (5 bases). CDR1 and CDR2 from the germline V gene are SGHAT and FQNNGV. This CDR3 spans 14 amino acids. Trimming pared 5 bases from V and 7 bases from J, leaving 16 bases between.

This rearrangement joins TRBV2 to TRBJ2-1; D remains ambiguous. The V end was cut by 5 bases, the J end by 6 bases, with 17 bases between. The CDR3 is 15 amino acids. The germline CDR1 and CDR2 sequences are SNHLY and FYNNEI. The CDR3 sequence: CASSYRALVGNEQFF. As DNA, the CDR3 is TGTGCCAGCAGTTACCGGGCCCTCGTAGGCAATGAGCAGTTCTTC. Variable domain in full (rest from reference TRBV2 and TRBJ2-1): EPEVTQTPSHQVTQMGQEVILRCVPISNHLYFYWYRQILGQKVEFLVSFYNNEISEKSEIFDDQFSVERPDGSNFTLKIRSTKLEDSAMYFCASSYRALVGNEQFFGPGTRLTVL.

The chain is built from TRBV7-3 and TRBJ2-1, with 7 bases aligning to TRBD2. V was clipped by 2 bases and J by 4 bases; unmatched bases: 5. The V gene's germline CDR1 is SGHTA and CDR2 FQGTGA. The CDR3 has 15 amino acids. The CDR3 sequence is CASSLEASGYNEQFF. CDR3 nucleotide sequence: TGTGCCAGCAGCTTAGAGGCTAGCGGATACAATGAGCAGTTCTTC.

The chain uses TRBV10-3 and TRBJ2-7; 7 bases are a match to TRBD2. This CDR3 has 16 residues. J gave up 2 bases and V 6 bases, and 13 bases lay outside the gene matches. Germline V gene sequence: CDR1 ENHRY, CDR2 SYGVKD. The CDR3, as DNA: TGTGCCATCAGGGAAAGTACCGGGACTACTCCCTACGAGCAGTACTTC. It codes for CAIRESTGTTPYEQYF.

V gene TRBV27 combines with J gene TRBJ1-2, with 7 bases matching TRBD1. Germline loops: CDR1 MNHEY, CDR2 SMNVEV (reference sequence). CDR3 size: 15 residues. V lost 7 bases and J lost 0; bases outside the gene matches: 8. CDR3 DNA sequence: TGTGCCAGCACCGACCCAGGGGGGTCTAACTATGGCTACACCTTC. Amino acids: CASTDPGGSNYGYTF.

The chain couples TRBV27 to TRBJ2-1; possible D gene TRBD2, 6 bases. Trimming cost V 5 bases and J 8 bases, with 13 bases left between them. This CDR3 region has 13 residues. Germline V gene data show CDR1 as MNHEY and CDR2 as SMNVEV (reference sequence). This CDR3 is CASSKSPGDEQFF. Written as DNA, the CDR3 is TGTGCCAGCAGTAAATCCCCGGGAGATGAGCAGTTCTTC.